The T cell receptor (beta chain) described here comes from a study of cytomegalovirus exposure and HLA in healthy donors. From germline, CDR1 is MNHNY and CDR2 SVGAGI (reference sequence). CDR3 length equals 16 residues. The V gene lost 4 bases and the J gene lost 0 bases, with 13 bases spanning the gap. Use of 60 Vbeta and 13 Jbeta primers characterized the PCR. Sequenced by immunoSEQ multiplex PCR; TCRdb stores in-frame clones only, minus some. The sample records some 150,000 clones, about 9.2% being singletons. This clone has just a few counts. The specimen was PBMCs. This sequence originates from a woman in her forties in good health and CMV-seropositive. This chain connects TRBV6-6 to TRBJ1-5; TRBD1 might be the D (5 bases). CDR3 nucleotides: TGTGCCAGCAGTTCCAGACAGAAGAGTAGCAATCAGCCCCAGCATTTT. Protein product: CASSSRQKSSNQPQHF.